This TCR beta chain was found in a study of graft-versus-host responses after intestinal transplantation. Study overall: As for transplant type, recipients had multivisceral, liver-intestinal, or isolated intestinal grafts. Tacrolimus plus steroids were given to all recipients for roughly 3 years, preceded by anti-thymocyte globulin induction.

Germline V gene lookup returns CDR1 KGHSH and CDR2 LQKENI. This CDR3 has 15 amino acids. The ends were cut back, 5 bases at V and 0 bases at J, with 12 bases in the middle. Measured with immunoSEQ multiplex PCR; TCRdb has only the in-frame clones, and not every one. The sample contains approximately 90,000 clones, about 93% of which appear only once. Note on this clone: What it recognizes is unknown.

Regarding the study as a whole: Recipient marrow contained GvH clones, some of which appeared first in ileum or blood.

The origin of this receptor is a human donor who received an intestinal transplant. The source material was unstimulated CD8+ T cells sorted from spleen or lymph node cells, sampled before intestinal transplant. V usage is TRBV18 and J usage is TRBJ2-3; tentative D call: TRBD1 (5 bases). The CDR3 DNA reads TGTGCCAGCTCATTAGGGGAAACTAGCACAGATACGCAGTATTTT. Its protein is CASSLGETSTDTQYF.